This T cell receptor (beta chain) was identified during a study of shared clonotypes between healthy human individuals. About the research overall: Each donor contributed plates that comprised three CD4 naive, three CD4 memory, two CD8 naive and one CD8 memory.

For sorted subsets, 150 to 200 ng DNA per replicate equaled roughly 30,000 T cell genomes. Produced via immunoSEQ multiplex PCR; TCRdb's table is partial and in-frame only. The sample includes 2,500,000 or so clones, about 92% seen only once; the top ten take roughly 0.15%. A few counts support this clone. The V end was cut by 6 bases, the J end by 0 bases, with 12 bases between. Germline CDR1 is MNHEY and CDR2 is SMNVEV (reference sequence). CDR3 length: 14 amino acids. There were no recent acute infections or vaccinations among the donors, who were healthy HIV-negative adults. Sequenced: naive CD4+ T cells sorted from blood. Subset denoted: CD45RA+ positively selected. The origin of this receptor is a man aged 18-30 years in good health. The chain recombines TRBV27 with TRBJ2-7; D call uncertain. In DNA, the CDR3 is TGTGCCAGCAGCGGTCTCTTCAGCTCCTACGAGCAGTACTTC. Translating gives CASSGLFSSYEQYF.